This T cell receptor (beta chain) was observed in a study of vaccination effects on CD4 cells after COVID-19. Investigators separated out CD4+ T cells once about eleven days of culture had passed. As concerns this clone: Its specificity is unknown.

Profiled with immunoSEQ multiplex PCR; TCRdb holds only in-frame clones, not every one. This sample has more than 45,000 clones, with roughly three quarters found just once. The sample was CD4+ T cells from PBMCs cultured without peptide, taken before COVID-19 vaccination. The TCR sequence derives from a human donor who had a prior SARS-CoV-2 infection.

The DNA of the CDR3 is TGTGCCAGCAGCTTGCTGCGCGGGGGCCAAGAGACCCAGTACTTC. Its translation is CASSLLRGGQETQYF. The rearrangement joins TRBV5-4 to TRBJ2-5; 7 positions agree with TRBD2. V was pared by 1 base and J by 1 base, with 4 bases of the junction left unmatched. Germline CDR1 reads SGHNT; CDR2 reads YYREEE (reference sequence). This CDR3 has 15 amino acids.